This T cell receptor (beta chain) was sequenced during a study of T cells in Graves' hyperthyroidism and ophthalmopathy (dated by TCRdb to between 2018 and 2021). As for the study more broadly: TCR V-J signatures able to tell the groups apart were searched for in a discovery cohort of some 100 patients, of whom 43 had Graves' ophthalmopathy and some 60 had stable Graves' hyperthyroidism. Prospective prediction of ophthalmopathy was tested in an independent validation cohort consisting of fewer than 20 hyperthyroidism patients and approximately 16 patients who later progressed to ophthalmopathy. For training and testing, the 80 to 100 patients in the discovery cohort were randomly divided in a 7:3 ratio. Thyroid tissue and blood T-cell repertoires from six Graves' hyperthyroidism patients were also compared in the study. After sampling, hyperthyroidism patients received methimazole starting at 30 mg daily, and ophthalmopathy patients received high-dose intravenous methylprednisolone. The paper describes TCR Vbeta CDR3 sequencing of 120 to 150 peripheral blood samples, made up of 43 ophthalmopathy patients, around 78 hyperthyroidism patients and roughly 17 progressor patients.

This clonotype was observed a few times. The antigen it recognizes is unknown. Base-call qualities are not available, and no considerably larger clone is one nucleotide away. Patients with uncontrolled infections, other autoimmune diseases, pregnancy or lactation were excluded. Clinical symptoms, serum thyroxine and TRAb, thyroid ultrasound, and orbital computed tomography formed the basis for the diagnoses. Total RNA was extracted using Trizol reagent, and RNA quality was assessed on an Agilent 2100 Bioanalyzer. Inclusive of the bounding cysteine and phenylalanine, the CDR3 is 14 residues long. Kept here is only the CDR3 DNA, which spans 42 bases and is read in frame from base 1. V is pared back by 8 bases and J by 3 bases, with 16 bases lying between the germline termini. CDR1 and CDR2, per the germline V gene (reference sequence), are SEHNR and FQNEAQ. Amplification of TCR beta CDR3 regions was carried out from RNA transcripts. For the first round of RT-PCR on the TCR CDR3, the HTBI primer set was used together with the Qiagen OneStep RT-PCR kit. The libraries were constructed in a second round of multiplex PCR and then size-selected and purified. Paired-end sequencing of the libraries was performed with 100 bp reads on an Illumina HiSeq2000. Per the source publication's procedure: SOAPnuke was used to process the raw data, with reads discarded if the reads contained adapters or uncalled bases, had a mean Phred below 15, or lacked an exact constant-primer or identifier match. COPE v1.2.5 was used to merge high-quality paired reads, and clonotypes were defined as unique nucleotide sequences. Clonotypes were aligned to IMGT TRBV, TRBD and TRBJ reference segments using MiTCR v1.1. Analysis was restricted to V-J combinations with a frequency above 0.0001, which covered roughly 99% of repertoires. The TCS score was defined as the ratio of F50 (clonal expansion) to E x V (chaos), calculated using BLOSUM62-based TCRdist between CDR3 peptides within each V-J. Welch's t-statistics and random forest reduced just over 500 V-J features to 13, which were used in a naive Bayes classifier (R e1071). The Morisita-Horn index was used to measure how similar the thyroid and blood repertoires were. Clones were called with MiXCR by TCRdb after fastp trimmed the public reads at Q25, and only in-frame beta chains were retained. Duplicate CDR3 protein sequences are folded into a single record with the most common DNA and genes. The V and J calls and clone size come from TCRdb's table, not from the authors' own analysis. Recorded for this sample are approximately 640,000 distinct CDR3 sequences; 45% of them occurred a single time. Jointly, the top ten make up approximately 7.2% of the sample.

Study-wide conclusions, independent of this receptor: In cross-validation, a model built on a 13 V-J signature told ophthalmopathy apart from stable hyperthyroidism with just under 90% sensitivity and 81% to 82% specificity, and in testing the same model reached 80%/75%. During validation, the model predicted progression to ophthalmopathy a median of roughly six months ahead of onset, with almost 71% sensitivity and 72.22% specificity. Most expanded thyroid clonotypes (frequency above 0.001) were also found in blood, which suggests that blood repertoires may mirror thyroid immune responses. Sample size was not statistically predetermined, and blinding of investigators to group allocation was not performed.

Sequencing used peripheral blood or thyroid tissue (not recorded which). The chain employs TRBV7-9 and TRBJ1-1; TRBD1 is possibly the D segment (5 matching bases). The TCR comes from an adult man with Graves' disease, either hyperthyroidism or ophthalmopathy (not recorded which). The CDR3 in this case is CASSPGRGYTEAFF. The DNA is TGTGCCAGCTCACCAGGGCGGGGCTACACTGAAGCTTTCTTT.